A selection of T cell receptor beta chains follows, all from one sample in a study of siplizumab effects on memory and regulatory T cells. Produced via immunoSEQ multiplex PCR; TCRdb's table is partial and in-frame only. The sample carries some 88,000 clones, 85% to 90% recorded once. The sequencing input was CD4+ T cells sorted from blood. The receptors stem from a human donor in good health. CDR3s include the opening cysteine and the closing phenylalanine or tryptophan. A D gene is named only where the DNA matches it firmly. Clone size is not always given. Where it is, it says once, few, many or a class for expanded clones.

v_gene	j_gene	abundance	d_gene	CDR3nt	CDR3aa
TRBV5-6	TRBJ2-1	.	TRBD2	TGTGCCAGCAGATCTACTAGCGGGTCCTCCTACAATGAGCAGTTCTTC	CASRSTSGSSYNEQFF
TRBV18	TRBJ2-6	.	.	TGTGCCAGCTCACCCTCATCGGGGATGTCACCGCATGGGGCCAACGTCCTGACTTTC	CASSPSSGMSPHGANVLTF
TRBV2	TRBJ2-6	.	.	TGTGCCAGCAGCGTCAGTGTCCTGACTTTC	CASSVSVLTF
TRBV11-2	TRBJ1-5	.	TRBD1	TGTGCCAGCAGCAAGACAGGGTCGGATCAGCCCCAGCATTTT	CASSKTGSDQPQHF
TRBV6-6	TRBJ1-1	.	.	TGTGCCAGCAGTTACTCTGGGGGGGCCGGGACTGAAGCTTTCTTT	CASSYSGGAGTEAFF
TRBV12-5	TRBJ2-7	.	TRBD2	TGTGCTAGTGGCACCGGGACTAGCTACGAGCAGTACTTC	CASGTGTSYEQYF
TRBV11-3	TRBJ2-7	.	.	TGTGCCAGCAGCTTAGTACTCGGCGGGGTCTCCTACGAGCAGTACTTC	CASSLVLGGVSYEQYF
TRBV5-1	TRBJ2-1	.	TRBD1	TGCGCCAGCAGCGGAGGTGACAGGGTTGGGTCCTACAATGAGCAGTTCTTC	CASSGGDRVGSYNEQFF
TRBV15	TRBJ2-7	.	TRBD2	TGTGCCACCGGGACTAACTACGAGCAGTACTTC	CATGTNYEQYF
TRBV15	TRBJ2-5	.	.	TGTGCCACCAGCAGAGGGTCAGCGCTTTACCAAGAGACCCAGTACTTC	CATSRGSALYQETQYF
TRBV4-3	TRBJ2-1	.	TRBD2	TGCGCCAGCAGCCAAGTACTAGCGGGAAGTGGTGAGCAGTTCTTC	CASSQVLAGSGEQFF
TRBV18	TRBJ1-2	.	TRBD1	TGTGCCAGCTCACCAGGTCAGGGGGAAACTAACTATGGCTACACCTTC	CASSPGQGETNYGYTF
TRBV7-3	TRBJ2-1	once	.	TGTGCCAGCAGCTCCACGGACTTTAGCTCCTACAATGAGCAGTTCTTC	CASSSTDFSSYNEQFF
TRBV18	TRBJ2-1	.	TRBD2	TGTGCCAGCTCATCTACTAGCGGGAGGGCCTACAATGAGCAGTTCTTC	CASSSTSGRAYNEQFF
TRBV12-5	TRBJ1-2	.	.	TGTGCTAGTGGTTCCCCTGCAGCTAACTATGGCTACACCTTC	CASGSPAANYGYTF
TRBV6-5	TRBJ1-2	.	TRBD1	TGTGCCAGCAGACCAAGGGACAGGGAATTTGGCTACACCTTC	CASRPRDREFGYTF
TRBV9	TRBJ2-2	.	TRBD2	TGTGCCAGCAGCGGTGGACTAGCGGGAGCTAGGACCGGGGAGCTGTTTTTT	CASSGGLAGARTGELFF
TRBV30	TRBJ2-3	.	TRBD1	TGTGCCTGGAACAGGGGAACAGATACGCAGTATTTT	CAWNRGTDTQYF
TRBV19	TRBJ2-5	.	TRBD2	TGTGCCAGTAGTACTGGGACTAGCGGGCGGGAGACCCAGTACTTC	CASSTGTSGRETQYF
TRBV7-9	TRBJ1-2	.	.	TGTGCCAGCAGCCCAGCCGAGGGCAGTTATGGCTACACCTTC	CASSPAEGSYGYTF
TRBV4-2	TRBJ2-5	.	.	TGTGCCAGCAGCCCCCGAGGAGGGGATGAGACCCAGTACTTC	CASSPRGGDETQYF
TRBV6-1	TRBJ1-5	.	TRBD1	TGTGCCAGCTCGGACAGGGATAGCAATCAGCCCCAGCATTTT	CASSDRDSNQPQHF
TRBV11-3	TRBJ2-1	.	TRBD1	TGTGCCAGCAGCCCCAGGACAGGGGGCAGGGATGAGCAGTTCTTC	CASSPRTGGRDEQFF
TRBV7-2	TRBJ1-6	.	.	TGTGCCAGCAGGATGACACGGAATAATTCACCCCTCCACTTT	CASRMTRNNSPLHF
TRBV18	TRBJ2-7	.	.	TGTGCCAGCTCAGGCGGAACCTACGAGCAGTACTTC	CASSGGTYEQYF
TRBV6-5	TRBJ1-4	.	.	TGTGCCAGCAGTCCTCGCGGTGAAAAACTGTTTTTT	CASSPRGEKLFF
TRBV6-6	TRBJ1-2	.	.	TGTGCCAGCAGTCCTGTAGGGGGGAATGGCTATGGCTACACCTTC	CASSPVGGNGYGYTF
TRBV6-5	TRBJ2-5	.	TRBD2	TGTGCCAGCAGTAAGGGACTAGCGGGAATAGAGACCCAGTACTTC	CASSKGLAGIETQYF
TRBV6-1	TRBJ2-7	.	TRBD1	TGTGCCAGCAACCCACGGGACAGACCCTACGAGCAGTACTTC	CASNPRDRPYEQYF